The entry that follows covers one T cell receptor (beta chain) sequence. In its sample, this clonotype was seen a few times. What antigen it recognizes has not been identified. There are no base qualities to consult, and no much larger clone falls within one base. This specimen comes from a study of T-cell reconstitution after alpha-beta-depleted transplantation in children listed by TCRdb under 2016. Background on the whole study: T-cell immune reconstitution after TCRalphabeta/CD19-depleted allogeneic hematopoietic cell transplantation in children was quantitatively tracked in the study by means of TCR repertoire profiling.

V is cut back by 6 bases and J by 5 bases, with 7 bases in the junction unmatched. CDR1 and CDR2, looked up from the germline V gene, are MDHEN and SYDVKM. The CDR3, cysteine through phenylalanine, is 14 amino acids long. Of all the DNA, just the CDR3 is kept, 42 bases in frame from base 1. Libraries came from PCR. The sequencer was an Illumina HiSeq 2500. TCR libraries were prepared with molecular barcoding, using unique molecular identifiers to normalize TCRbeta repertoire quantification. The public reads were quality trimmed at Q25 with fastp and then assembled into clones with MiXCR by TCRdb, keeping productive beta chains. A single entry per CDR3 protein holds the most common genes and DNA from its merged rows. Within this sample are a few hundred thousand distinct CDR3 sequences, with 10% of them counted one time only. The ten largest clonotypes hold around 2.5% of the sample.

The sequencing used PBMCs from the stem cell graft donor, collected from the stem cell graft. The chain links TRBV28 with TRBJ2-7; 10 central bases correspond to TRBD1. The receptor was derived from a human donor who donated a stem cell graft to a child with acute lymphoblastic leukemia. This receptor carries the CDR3 CASSDGTGVNEQYF. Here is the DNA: TGTGCCAGCAGCGACGGGACAGGGGTTAACGAGCAGTACTTC.